This TCR beta chain came from a study of Graves' ophthalmopathy and Graves' hyperthyroidism. Each donor who had ophthalmopathy showed moderate-to-severe activity, a CAS of ≥3, a NOSPECS of ≥4, and a duration under 3 months. Clinicians diagnosed using symptoms, serum thyroxine, TRAb, thyroid ultrasound and orbital computed tomography. The PBMCs had their origin in approximately 10 ml of fresh peripheral blood. Findings and caveats of the study: With 70.59% sensitivity and approximately 73% specificity, the model predicted ophthalmopathy progression.

This clonotype was detected ten times or more. Antigen specificity is unknown. The TCR beta CDR3 regions underwent amplification from RNA transcripts. Second-round multiplex PCR came after first-round RT-PCR with HTBI primers. TCRdb re-analysed the multiplex PCR reads in MiXCR, keeping a single row per CDR3 protein. The sample lists about 410,000 distinct CDR3 sequences, about 18% occurring once. The sequence came from a woman under 30 with Graves' ophthalmopathy. Input material: peripheral blood.

CDR3 in amino acids: CASSSQNTEAFF. In DNA, the CDR3 is TGTGCCAGCAGCTCCCAGAACACTGAAGCTTTCTTT. The rearrangement joins TRBV6-1 to TRBJ1-1; D gene uncertain. Germline assignment: CDR1 MNHNS and CDR2 SASEGT. The CDR3 has 12 amino acids. Deletions cut 6 bases from V and 1 base from J, with 6 bases between.